This TCR beta chain was sequenced in a study of blood T cells in healthy people across ages. Primed by a sample-barcoded 5' primer and a J-beta primer mix, a second PCR proceeded for about 6 to 12 cycles. MiXCR was run by TCRdb on the 5' RACE reads, yielding one entry per CDR3 protein. Of 500,000 to 550,000 distinct CDR3 sequences listed, approximately 25% were seen once; the top ten hold just over 8.5%. The V gene's germline CDR1 is MNHEY and CDR2 SVGAGI. The CDR3 consists of 14 residues. V lost 6 bases and J lost 3; bases outside the gene matches: 2. This clonotype was found many times. The same specimen was also included in a second study, on T cells of mothers and their children.

Sequences were obtained from blood. This rearrangement joins TRBV6-5 to TRBJ2-3, with TRBD2 identical over 11 bases. The sequence came from a boy aged 10-17 years in good health. This CDR3 reads CASSTSGSTDTQYF. In nucleotides, the CDR3 is TGTGCCAGCAGCACTAGCGGGAGTACAGATACGCAGTATTTT.